One and the same sample provided the 20 T cell receptor beta chains below, sequenced in a study of T cell repertoires in aging, cancer and after chemotherapy. A mixed TRB-A/B primer pool amplified rearranged TRB by multiplex touch-down PCR. TCRdb reprocessed the multiplex PCR reads via MiXCR and lists one record per CDR3 protein. Here the sample spans about 2,700 distinct CDR3 sequences, approximately 24% being singletons. TCR beta rearrangements were amplified from peripheral blood genomic DNA. Material for sequencing was blood. These TCRs come from a human donor with a solid tumor.

This clonotype ranks as medium-sized (0.01 to 0.1%). This rearrangement joins TRBV27 to TRBJ2-7; a possible D gene is TRBD1 (6 bases). V was shortened by 6 bases and J by 3 bases, with 6 bases between the two germline ends. The CDR3 contains 11 residues. CDR1 and CDR2 (germline): MNHEY, SMNVEV (reference sequence). DNA of the CDR3: TGTGCCAGCAGCAGGGGCTACGAGCAGTACTTC. This sequence encodes CASSRGYEQYF.

The J gene is TRBJ2-3, the V gene TRBV7-6, with 7 bases aligning to TRBD2. V lost 5 bases to trimming and J lost 1 base; unmatched junction nucleotides: 9. Germline V gene lookup returns CDR1 SGHVS and CDR2 FNYEAQ. The CDR3 is made up of 16 amino acids. The CDR3 coding sequence is TGTGCCAGCAGCGAAAATATGGCGGGGGGCACAGATACGCAGTATTTT. Residues: CASSENMAGGTDTQYF.

This clonotype is medium-sized by share. The gene calls are TRBV5-6 and TRBJ2-5; TRBD2 agrees at 7 bases. Germline V CDR1 and CDR2: SGHDT, YYEEEE. V shed 0 bases, J shed 5 bases, and the junction held 4 bases outside the gene matches. The CDR3 covers 14 residues. Written as DNA, the CDR3 is TGTGCCAGCAGCTTGGCGGGGGGTTGGGAGACCCAGTACTTC. Translation gives CASSLAGGWETQYF.

Details on this clonotype: A much larger clone lies a single base off, so this may be a read error. The chain is built from TRBV5-6 and TRBJ2-5; TRBD2 is a possible D gene (5 bases). Germline CDR1 is SGHDT and CDR2 is YYEEEE. V gave up 4 bases and J gave up 5 bases, with 15 bases separating them. The CDR3 length is 14 residues. The CDR3 protein is CASSDGLDGETQYF. In DNA form, the CDR3 reads TGTGCCAGCAGCGACGGACTGGACGGGGAGACCCAGTACTTC.

This clonotype showed up just a few times. V gene TRBV5-1 combines with J gene TRBJ2-7, with D perhaps given as TRBD1 or TRBD2 (5 bases each). V was pared by 4 bases and J by 12 bases, with 17 bases between. Looked up from germline, CDR1 is SGHRS and CDR2 is YFSETQ. There are 12 residues in the CDR3. The CDR3 DNA reads as TGCGCCAGCAGCGCCGGGGCAACTACACGGTACTTC. The encoded protein is CASSAGATTRYF.

About this clonotype: A much larger clone lies one base from this, so it may be a read error. The conserved closing phenylalanine or tryptophan is absent in this CDR3, likely reflecting a read error. V is TRBV5-6 and J is TRBJ1-6; TRBD1 matches 10 bases. CDR3 size: 15 residues. CDR1 and CDR2 from the germline V gene are SGHDT and YYEEEE. V lost 4 bases to trimming and J lost 9 bases; unmatched junction nucleotides: 7. CDR3 nucleotides: TGTGCCAGCAGCCCCGTGACAGGGGGCCTTTCACCCCTCCACCTT. It yields the protein CASSPVTGGLSPLHL.

Relative to its sample, this clonotype is medium-sized. The chain joins TRBV19 to TRBJ1-6; D unresolved. The CDR3 length is 13 residues. V lost 2 bases, J lost 9 bases, and 8 bases lay in between. The germline V gene has CDR1 LNHDA and CDR2 SQIVND (reference sequence). CDR3 loop: CASSINPGSPLHF. The CDR3 bases are TGTGCCAGTAGTATAAATCCGGGTTCACCCCTCCACTTT.

The gene calls are TRBV20-1 and TRBJ2-3; 11 bases align to TRBD1. Germline CDR1 DFQATT, CDR2 SNEGSKA (reference sequence). V trimming: 4 bases; J trimming: 3 bases; junction bases outside the gene matches: 6. CDR3 length: 15 residues. The CDR3 is CSATPGQGGTDTQYF. Written as DNA, the CDR3 is TGCAGTGCTACCCCGGGACAGGGGGGAACAGATACGCAGTATTTT.

The CDR3 is CSARPGISTDTQYF. DNA for the CDR3: TGCAGTGCTAGACCGGGAATCAGCACAGATACGCAGTATTTT. The V gene is TRBV20-1, the J gene TRBJ2-3; D may be TRBD2 (5 bases). The CDR3 covers 14 residues. Germline V lookup: CDR1 DFQATT, CDR2 SNEGSKA (reference sequence). Trimming removed 2 bases at V and 0 bases at J, with 9 bases between.

This clonotype was observed a handful of times. CDR3 sequence reads: CAISESILAGRETQYF. The CDR3 DNA is TGTGCCATCAGTGAGTCGATACTAGCGGGTAGAGAGACCCAGTACTTC. The chain employs TRBV10-3 and TRBJ2-5; 9 nucleotides agree with TRBD2. Germline V gene sequence: CDR1 ENHRY, CDR2 SYGVKD. The CDR3 is 16 residues long. The trim removed 0 bases at V and 4 bases at J, leaving 6 bases unmatched.

The chain couples TRBV6-5 to TRBJ1-5; D is undetermined. The germline V gene encodes CDR1 MNHEY and CDR2 SVGAGI. The CDR3 totals 12 residues. The germline V and J ends were trimmed by 6 bases and 11 bases, with 14 bases remaining between them. The CDR3 DNA reads as TGTGCCAGCAGCCACGACCCAAGGGCCCAGCATTTT. Its protein product is CASSHDPRAQHF.

Within the sample, this clonotype is medium-sized (0.01 to 0.1%). The CDR3 spells CASSISRTVQETQYF. The CDR3 DNA reads TGTGCCAGTAGTATATCAAGGACAGTCCAAGAGACCCAGTACTTC. J is TRBJ2-5 and V is TRBV19, with D perhaps TRBD1 (6 bases). The length of the CDR3 is 15 residues. Trimming stripped 2 bases from V and 1 base from J, with 11 bases between. Germline V gene data show CDR1 as LNHDA and CDR2 as SQIVND (reference sequence). The variable domain in full, with the rest retrieved from reference TRBV19 and TRBJ2-5, is DGGITQSPKYLFRKEGQNVTLSCEQNLNHDAMYWYRQDPGQGLRLIYYSQIVNDFQKGDIAEGYSVSREKKESFPLTVTSAQKNPTAFYLCASSISRTVQETQYFGPGTRLLVL.

This clonotype was seen more than once but under ten times. This chain links TRBV4-2 with TRBJ2-3; TRBD2 matches at 14 bases. CDR3 length: 16 residues. Germline-derived CDR1 and CDR2 are LGHNA and YNFKEQ. V dropped 6 bases and J dropped 3; count of bases not matched to a gene: 5. CDR3 sequence reads: CASSPGLAGGTDTQYF. For the CDR3, the DNA is TGTGCCAGCAGTCCAGGACTAGCGGGGGGTACAGATACGCAGTATTTT.

By share, this clonotype counts as medium-sized. J is TRBJ2-1 and V is TRBV10-3, with TRBD1 matching over 11 bases. This CDR3 has 15 residues. V dropped 2 bases and J dropped 7; count of bases not matched to a gene: 4. CDR1 and CDR2 (germline): ENHRY, SYGVKD. The CDR3 DNA sequence: TGTGCCATCAGTGAGGGACAGGGGGCGTCAAATGAGCAGTTCTTC. The encoded protein is CAISEGQGASNEQFF.

This clonotype occurred a few times. The V call is TRBV20-1, the J call TRBJ2-1; TRBD2 matches 9 bases. CDR1 DFQATT and CDR2 SNEGSKA come from the germline V gene (reference sequence). This CDR3 spans 11 amino acids. With 3 bases clipped from V and 12 bases from J, the junction kept 3 bases outside the gene matches. The DNA of the CDR3 is TGCAGTGCTAGGACTAGCGGTAGGCAGTTCTTC. Residues: CSARTSGRQFF.

This clonotype is medium-sized within its sample. This chain's CDR3 is CASSISGAPLLTDTQYF. The CDR3 bases are TGTGCCAGTAGTATAAGCGGGGCACCCCTTCTCACAGATACGCAGTATTTT. This chain links TRBV19 with TRBJ2-3; TRBD2 matches at 7 bases. J was trimmed by 2 bases and V by 2 bases; bases with no gene match: 10. This CDR3 comprises 17 residues. Germline lookup yields CDR1 LNHDA and CDR2 SQIVND (reference sequence).

By its share, this clonotype is large (0.1 to 1%). The rearrangement uses TRBV29-1 and TRBJ2-5; 7 nucleotides match TRBD1. Germline V gene sequence: CDR1 SQVTM, CDR2 ANQGSEA. The CDR3 sequence is 15 residues long. The ends lost 1 base at V and 5 bases at J; junction bases unmatched: 10. The CDR3 protein is CSVEGPRDSHETQYF. The CDR3 region has the DNA TGCAGCGTTGAAGGCCCTAGGGACAGCCACGAGACCCAGTACTTC.

By sample fraction, this clonotype is medium-sized. The genes are TRBV15 and TRBJ1-3; D is uncertain. The CDR3 spans 17 residues. V was shortened by 2 bases and J by 6 bases, with 20 bases between the two germline ends. Per germline, CDR1 LNHNV and CDR2 YYDKDF (reference sequence). The CDR3 DNA sequence: TGTGCCACCAGCAGATCGCAAAAGGACGGATTGGTAAACACCATATATTTT. Translating gives CATSRSQKDGLVNTIYF. Full variable domain (rest looked up from reference TRBV15 and TRBJ1-3): DAMVIQNPRYQVTQFGKPVTLSCSQTLNHNVMYWYQQKSSQAPKLLFHYYDKDFNNEADTPDNFQSRRPNTSFCFLDIRSPGLGDTAMYLCATSRSQKDGLVNTIYFGEGSWLTVV.

CDR3: CSAQGGGTDTQYF. The CDR3 coding sequence is TGCAGTGCTCAGGGGGGGGGCACAGATACGCAGTATTTT. The chain is built from TRBV20-1 and TRBJ2-3; D possibly matches TRBD1 or TRBD2 (7 bases each). The CDR3 is 13 amino acids. Trimming stripped 5 bases from V and 1 base from J, with 10 bases between. Per germline, CDR1 DFQATT and CDR2 SNEGSKA (reference sequence).

By sample fraction, this clonotype is large. The chain is built from TRBV27 and TRBJ2-2, with D perhaps assigned TRBD1 or TRBD2 (5 bases each). The ends were cut back, 6 bases at V and 7 bases at J, with 12 bases in the middle. Germline CDR1 MNHEY, CDR2 SMNVEV (reference sequence). The CDR3 consists of 13 residues. The CDR3 DNA follows: TGTGCCAGCAGGCCGGTGAGGGGCGGGGAGCTGTTTTTT. It is translated as CASRPVRGGELFF.